This T cell receptor beta chain was recorded in a study of shared clonotypes between healthy human individuals. Regarding this clone: Its target is not known.

Terminally differentiated effector memory CD45RA+ cells were excluded by CCR7 positive selection of CD45RO-negative cells. The protocol was immunoSEQ multiplex PCR, while the TCRdb copy is restricted to in-frame clones and leaves out a portion. The table shows millions of clones, with approximately 94% occurring only once. Study results and limitations: For naive CD4 cells, around 5.1% of clonotypes were shared across a handful of donors.

The ends lost 3 bases at V and 7 bases at J; junction bases unmatched: 12. The CDR3 runs 15 residues. CDR1 and CDR2 (germline): SGHDT, YYEEEE. The material sequenced was naive CD8+ T cells from PBMCs. The rearrangement links TRBV5-6 to TRBJ1-1, with 7 nucleotides matching TRBD1. The clonotype was recovered from a man aged 18 to 29 in good health. Some clones in this sample may be carry-over from other donors' samples. CDR3 nucleotides: TGTGCCAGCAGCTCACCGGGACAGAGGTTCGTTGAAGCTTTCTTT. Protein: CASSSPGQRFVEAFF.